What follows are 26 T cell receptor beta chains derived from one specimen sequenced in a study of T-cell memory formation after mild COVID-19. TCRdb reanalysed the 5' RACE reads using MiXCR and keeps one entry per CDR3 protein. Found here are a few hundred thousand distinct CDR3 sequences, 25% to 30% of them singletons; the top ten hold 13%. The source material was PBMCs or a T cell subset sorted from them (not recorded which). The receptors originated from an adult woman who had mild COVID-19 (a few samples of this study predate the infection). Cell type and time point are not known.

In its sample, this clonotype was seen a few times. This rearrangement joins TRBV5-4 to TRBJ2-6; 7 bases align to TRBD1. With V trimmed by 4 bases and J by 1 base, 17 bases remained unmatched. The germline V gene encodes CDR1 SGHNT and CDR2 YYREEE (reference sequence). The CDR3 is 20 residues long. CDR3 coding DNA: TGTGCCAGCAGCCTCGACAGACAGGGCAACAGGGAATCTGGGGCCAACGTCCTGACTTTC. This gives the protein CASSLDRQGNRESGANVLTF.

J is TRBJ1-2 and V is TRBV12-3 or TRBV12-4; weak D call: TRBD1 (6 bases). The V and J ends lost 0 bases and 4 bases respectively, with 15 bases between them. This CDR3 is built from 16 residues. In DNA form, the CDR3 reads TGTGCCAGCAGTTTAGCGGGCCTATTAGGGGGCTATGGCTACACCTTC. Protein: CASSLAGLLGGYGYTF.

The V call is TRBV19, the J call TRBJ1-1, with a weak D call TRBD1 (6 bases). Germline CDR1 and CDR2: LNHDA and SQIVND (reference sequence). CDR3 length equals 12 residues. V was cut by 6 bases and J by 4 bases, with 9 bases left in between. CDR3 amino acids: CASSMDSTEAFF. CDR3 nucleotides: TGTGCCAGTAGCATGGACAGCACTGAAGCTTTCTTT. Drawing the rest from reference TRBV19 and TRBJ1-1, the complete variable domain is DGGITQSPKYLFRKEGQNVTLSCEQNLNHDAMYWYRQDPGQGLRLIYYSQIVNDFQKGDIAEGYSVSREKKESFPLTVTSAQKNPTAFYLCASSMDSTEAFFGQGTRLTVV.

This clonotype was counted between two and nine times. J is TRBJ2-7 and V is TRBV7-6; D gene unclear. The CDR3 covers 16 residues. Trimming removed 5 bases from V and 0 bases from J, with 17 bases in between. Germline loops: CDR1 SGHVS, CDR2 FNYEAQ. CDR3 sequence (DNA): TGTGCCAGCAGCCTGAAAGAAACCACTTTCTCCTACGAGCAGTACTTC. This gives the protein CASSLKETTFSYEQYF. Full variable domain (remainder filled in from reference TRBV7-6 and TRBJ2-7): GAGVSQSPRYKVTKRGQDVALRCDPISGHVSLYWYRQALGQGPEFLTYFNYEAQQDKSGLPNDRFSAERPEGSISTLTIQRTEQRDSAMYRCASSLKETTFSYEQYFGPGTRLTVT.

A few counts support this clonotype. The rearrangement links TRBV3-1 to TRBJ1-1, with 10 bases lining up with TRBD1. The CDR3 extends over 13 amino acids. Germline CDR1 LGHDT, CDR2 YNNKEL (reference sequence). Trimming removed 7 bases from V and 4 bases from J; junction bases left unmatched: 3. For the CDR3, the DNA is TGTGCCAGCACCTGGACAGGGGGCACTGAAGCTTTCTTT. Amino acids: CASTWTGGTEAFF.

The gene calls are TRBV12-3 or TRBV12-4 and TRBJ1-5; 7 bases map to TRBD1. V lost 6 bases and J lost 4; bases outside the gene matches: 6. The CDR3 runs to 14 residues. The CDR3 DNA sequence: TGTGCCAGCAGCCACAGGGGACTAAATCAGCCCCAGCATTTT. This sequence encodes CASSHRGLNQPQHF.

This chain uses TRBV27 with TRBJ1-1, with unresolved D. The germline CDR1 and CDR2 sequences are MNHEY and SMNVEV (reference sequence). This CDR3 region has 13 residues. Trimming removed 5 bases from V and 7 bases from J, with 14 bases in between. The DNA for the CDR3 is TGTGCCAGCAGTCTGCGGCTTGACCGTGAAGCTTTCTTT. Amino acids: CASSLRLDREAFF.

DNA for the CDR3: TGCAGCGTGGGGCAGAACACAGATACGCAGTATTTT. Amino acids: CSVGQNTDTQYF. V and J are TRBV29-1 and TRBJ2-3, with D maybe TRBD1 (5 bases). The V and J ends lost 6 bases and 2 bases respectively, with 9 bases between them. The CDR3 consists of 12 residues. The germline CDR1 and CDR2 sequences are SQVTM and ANQGSEA.

The V gene is TRBV20-1, the J gene TRBJ2-1; TRBD2 agrees at 14 bases. V lost 1 base, J lost 5 bases, and 4 bases stayed unmatched. CDR1 DFQATT and CDR2 SNEGSKA come from the germline V gene (reference sequence). This CDR3 is built from 16 residues. The CDR3 nucleotides read TGCAGTGCTAGAGGAGGACTAGCGGGGGGCCACAATGAGCAGTTCTTC. Translated: CSARGGLAGGHNEQFF.

This clonotype occurred a few times. V is TRBV7-2 and J is TRBJ1-1; D might be TRBD1 (5 bases). V was cut by 0 bases and J by 7 bases, with 9 bases left in between. Germline CDR1 reads SGHTA; CDR2 reads FQGNSA. The CDR3 is 13 amino acids. As DNA, the CDR3 is TGTGCCAGCAGCTTAGCGGGGCGGCGTGAAGCTTTCTTT. Its protein is CASSLAGRREAFF.

This clonotype was counted a few times. V and J are TRBV7-6 and TRBJ2-2, with 12 bases lining up with TRBD2. V shed 7 bases, J shed 5 bases, and the junction held 11 bases outside the gene matches. CDR3 size: 17 residues. Per germline, CDR1 SGHVS and CDR2 FNYEAQ. CDR3 loop: CASNAGLAGGPTGELFF. The DNA of the CDR3 is TGTGCCAGCAACGCGGGGCTAGCGGGGGGGCCTACCGGGGAGCTGTTTTTT.

The chain uses TRBV25-1 and TRBJ2-7; 7 bases match TRBD2. Germline loops: CDR1 MGHDK, CDR2 SYGVNS. The CDR3 loop spans 12 amino acids. V lost 5 bases and J lost 4; bases outside the gene matches: 2. CDR3 region: CASSWREYEQYF. Here the CDR3 DNA reads TGTGCCAGCAGTTGGCGGGAGTACGAGCAGTACTTC.

The chain carries TRBV27 and TRBJ1-6, with TRBD1 as a possible D gene (6 bases). The CDR3 has 17 residues. Germline V gene data show CDR1 as MNHEY and CDR2 as SMNVEV (reference sequence). Deletions cut 4 bases from V and 4 bases from J, with 17 bases between. The CDR3 loop reads CASSSDRSGAYNSPLHF. DNA of the CDR3: TGTGCCAGCAGTTCTGACAGGTCCGGGGCGTATAATTCACCCCTCCACTTT.

This clonotype was seen at least ten times. The chain is built from TRBV10-3 and TRBJ2-5; TRBD2 might be the D (5 bases). CDR3 length: 13 residues. V was cut by 7 bases and J by 5 bases, with 14 bases left in between. Germline V gives CDR1 ENHRY, CDR2 SYGVKD. The CDR3 loop reads CAITGGPGETQYF. The CDR3 coding sequence is TGTGCCATCACTGGAGGCCCTGGGGAGACCCAGTACTTC.

This clonotype was counted many times. The chain has TRBV20-1 and TRBJ2-7; D possibly uses TRBD1 or TRBD2 (6 bases each). Germline values: CDR1 DFQATT, CDR2 SNEGSKA (reference sequence). The CDR3 length is 12 residues. Between the trimmed V and J ends, which lost 6 bases and 8 bases, there was a span of 17 bases. The CDR3 coding sequence is TGCAGTGCAGGGGGGCAGCCCCCGAAGCAGTACTTC. Translation gives CSAGGQPPKQYF.

This rearrangement joins TRBV7-9 to TRBJ2-3; D is unclear. The germline gives CDR1 SEHNR, CDR2 FQNEAQ (reference sequence). CDR3 size: 15 residues. Trimming shortened V by 5 bases and J by 0 bases, and 12 bases separated the two germline ends. The CDR3 protein is CASSPSHTSTDTQYF. CDR3 in DNA: TGTGCCAGCAGCCCATCTCATACTAGCACAGATACGCAGTATTTT.

This chain links TRBV2 with TRBJ1-6, with D hard to call. Germline CDR1 is SNHLY and CDR2 is FYNNEI. The V end was cut by 5 bases, the J end by 0 bases, with 11 bases between. There are 16 residues in the CDR3. The CDR3 sequence: CASSPTLSSYNSPLHF. The DNA for the CDR3 is TGTGCCAGCAGTCCTACACTTAGCTCCTATAATTCACCCCTCCACTTT.

The chain carries TRBV7-9 and TRBJ2-7; D remains ambiguous. The CDR3 sequence is 15 residues long. Looked up from germline, CDR1 is SEHNR and CDR2 is FQNEAQ (reference sequence). Trimming cost V 1 base and J 7 bases, with 17 bases left between them. Here the CDR3 DNA reads TGTGCCAGCAGCTTAGAGAATCCTGGGCTGGGAGAGCAGTACTTC. Its protein product is CASSLENPGLGEQYF. Complete variable domain (other parts from reference TRBV7-9 and TRBJ2-7): DTGVSQNPRHKITKRGQNVTFRCDPISEHNRLYWYRQTLGQGPEFLTYFQNEAQLEKSRLLSDRFSAERPKGSFSTLEIQRTEQGDSAMYLCASSLENPGLGEQYFGPGTRLTVT.

This chain connects TRBV4-1 to TRBJ1-1; unclear D gene. V was shortened by 1 base and J by 3 bases, with 15 bases between the two germline ends. The germline CDR1 and CDR2 sequences are MGHRA and YSYEKL. The CDR3 extends over 16 amino acids. CDR3 in amino acids: CASSQVQPRLYTEAFF. In nucleotides, the CDR3 is TGCGCCAGCAGCCAAGTACAACCCAGGCTTTACACTGAAGCTTTCTTT.

The chain links TRBV29-1 to TRBJ2-3; D remains ambiguous. The V and J ends lost 6 bases and 1 base respectively, with 8 bases between them. There are 12 residues in the CDR3. Germline CDR1 and CDR2: SQVTM and ANQGSEA. The CDR3 sequence: CSVENRTDTQYF. The CDR3 DNA sequence: TGCAGCGTGGAGAATCGCACAGATACGCAGTATTTT.

In DNA form, the CDR3 reads TGCAGTGCTAGAGATCCCCCGGCAGGCGACTCTGGAAACACCATATATTTT. Protein: CSARDPPAGDSGNTIYF. The chain is built from TRBV20-1 and TRBJ1-3; D unresolved. The CDR3 runs to 17 residues. Germline CDR1 DFQATT, CDR2 SNEGSKA (reference sequence). V lost 0 bases and J lost 0, with 15 bases in between.

A few counts support this clonotype. This rearrangement joins TRBV5-1 to TRBJ2-3; no reliable D call. Trimming stripped 1 base from V and 3 bases from J, with 9 bases between. The CDR3 length is 14 residues. Germline assignment: CDR1 SGHRS and CDR2 YFSETQ. In nucleotides, the CDR3 is TGCGCCAGCAGCTTGACAGCCGGGACAGATACGCAGTATTTT. Encoded protein: CASSLTAGTDTQYF.

V and J are TRBV9 and TRBJ2-1; 10 bases align to TRBD1. The CDR3 is 16 amino acids. The V gene's germline CDR1 is SGDLS and CDR2 YYNGEE. Trimming took 0 bases from V and 9 from J; bases not matched to a gene: 9. This chain's CDR3 is CASSVAPRDRGSEQFF. The CDR3 bases are TGTGCCAGCAGCGTAGCGCCGCGGGACAGGGGTTCTGAGCAGTTCTTC.

V is TRBV12-5 and J is TRBJ1-1; TRBD1 matches at 10 bases. This CDR3 comprises 15 residues. Germline V gives CDR1 LGHNT, CDR2 FRNRAP. The trim removed 5 bases at V and 5 bases at J, leaving 8 bases unmatched. The CDR3 sequence is CASGRSTGGFTEAFF. CDR3 coding DNA: TGTGCTAGTGGTCGATCGACAGGGGGCTTTACTGAAGCTTTCTTT.

This clonotype turned up a few times. V usage is TRBV9 and J usage is TRBJ1-1, with 10 bases identical to TRBD1. The CDR3 is 15 residues long. Germline assignment: CDR1 SGDLS and CDR2 YYNGEE. Germline trimming cut 0 bases from V and 5 bases from J; bases unmatched to any gene: 4. The CDR3 reads CASSVAGTGETEAFF. The CDR3, as DNA: TGTGCCAGCAGCGTAGCCGGGACAGGGGAGACTGAAGCTTTCTTT.

DNA for the CDR3: TGTGCCAGCAGCCACTCCAAAGCGGCTTACGTAGGGAATGAGCAGTTCTTC. It translates to CASSHSKAAYVGNEQFF. The genes are TRBV4-2 and TRBJ2-1; weak D call: TRBD2 (5 bases). The CDR3 totals 17 residues. Germline CDR1 is LGHNA and CDR2 is YNFKEQ. V was trimmed by 3 bases and J by 7 bases, leaving 22 bases between them.